The 23 T cell receptor beta chains below were found in one sample sequenced in a study of cytomegalovirus exposure and HLA in healthy donors. This table comes from immunoSEQ multiplex PCR, and its TCRdb copy is limited to in-frame clones, with some not included. The sample lists about 140,000 clones; roughly nine tenths were seen once. The specimen sequenced was PBMCs. The receptors come from a man younger than 30 in good health and CMV-seronegative.

The rearrangement links TRBV27 to TRBJ2-7; the match to TRBD2 covers 13 bases. This CDR3 is 18 amino acids long. CDR1 and CDR2 from the germline V gene are MNHEY and SMNVEV (reference sequence). The ends lost 2 bases at V and 2 bases at J; junction bases unmatched: 9. CDR3 sequence (DNA): TGTGCCAGCAGTTTAACCCCACCGACTAGCGGGGGGACCTACGAGCAGTACTTC. Protein product: CASSLTPPTSGGTYEQYF.

This rearrangement joins TRBV28 to TRBJ1-5; TRBD1 agrees at 8 bases. Germline CDR1 MDHEN, CDR2 SYDVKM. There are 18 residues in the CDR3. After removal of 1 base from V and 4 bases from J, the junction contained 12 bases not matched to a gene. CDR3 in amino acids: CASSLFGGGQGGNQPQHF. The CDR3 DNA reads TGTGCCAGCAGTTTATTCGGTGGTGGACAGGGTGGGAATCAGCCCCAGCATTTT.

The chain uses TRBV27 and TRBJ2-1; D is unresolved. With 4 bases removed from V and 3 bases from J, the gap between germline ends came to 7 bases. Germline CDR1 and CDR2: MNHEY and SMNVEV (reference sequence). The CDR3 sequence is 13 residues long. The CDR3 sequence: CASSYAVYNEQFF. DNA for the CDR3: TGTGCCAGCAGTTACGCGGTCTACAATGAGCAGTTCTTC.

This clone was detected a few times. This chain connects TRBV5-1 to TRBJ1-6; D is unclear. Germline V gene sequence: CDR1 SGHRS, CDR2 YFSETQ. The CDR3 totals 14 residues. V dropped 2 bases and J dropped 9 bases, with 12 bases sitting between them. CDR3: CASSFEGRVSPLHF. Written as DNA, the CDR3 is TGCGCCAGCAGCTTCGAGGGAAGGGTTTCACCCCTCCACTTT. The variable domain in full, completed from reference TRBV5-1 and TRBJ1-6, reads KAGVTQTPRYLIKTRGQQVTLSCSPISGHRSVSWYQQTPGQGLQFLFEYFSETQRNKGNFPGRFSGRQFSNSRSEMNVSTLELGDSALYLCASSFEGRVSPLHFGNGTRLTVT.

The chain has TRBV5-6 and TRBJ2-3; 13 bases fit TRBD2. V shed 2 bases, J shed 5 bases, and the junction held 2 bases outside the gene matches. This CDR3 has 15 residues. CDR1 is SGHDT, CDR2 YYEEEE, per germline. The CDR3: CASSFGLAGVDTQYF. In DNA form, the CDR3 reads TGTGCCAGCAGCTTCGGACTAGCGGGAGTAGATACGCAGTATTTT.

The chain links TRBV4-2 to TRBJ2-7; 9 bases align to TRBD2. CDR1 is LGHNA, CDR2 YNFKEQ, per germline. Trimming cost V 4 bases and J 4 bases; bases outside gene matches: 5. The CDR3 covers 14 residues. CDR3 sequence: CASSLGGGAYEQYF. The DNA for the CDR3 is TGTGCCAGCAGCCTGGGCGGGGGGGCGTACGAGCAGTACTTC.

The chain links TRBV23-1 to TRBJ2-3, with D perhaps TRBD2 (5 bases). TRBV23-1 is given ORF status, its function remaining uncertain. The CDR3 consists of 16 residues. With 6 bases removed from V and 0 bases from J, the gap between germline ends came to 16 bases. CDR3: CASSPEVRTSTDTQYF. The DNA for the CDR3 is TGCGCCAGCAGCCCCGAAGTCAGGACTAGCACAGATACGCAGTATTTT.

The chain has TRBV12-5 and TRBJ2-2, with a weak D call TRBD2 (6 bases). V lost 6 bases and J lost 1, with 12 bases in between. The CDR3 sequence is 15 residues long. Germline CDR1 is LGHNT and CDR2 is FRNRAP. CDR3 in DNA: TGTGCTAGTGGCCTCTTGACTAGGAACACCGGGGAGCTGTTTTTT. It translates to CASGLLTRNTGELFF. Based on the CDR3 plus reference TRBV12-5 and TRBJ2-2, the full variable domain is DARVTQTPRHKVTEMGQEVTMRCQPILGHNTVFWYRQTMMQGLELLAYFRNRAPLDDSGMPKDRFSAEMPDATLATLKIQPSEPRDSAVYFCASGLLTRNTGELFFGEGSRLTVL.

This clone was counted a few times. The chain links TRBV30 to TRBJ1-2; D remains unclear. The V gene lost 8 bases and the J gene lost 2 bases, with 15 bases spanning the gap. Germline CDR1 and CDR2: GTSNPN and SVGIG (reference sequence). This CDR3 region has 13 residues. The CDR3, as DNA: TGTGCCACCCCCCGTGGGGAGAACTATGGCTACACCTTC. Residues: CATPRGENYGYTF.

The rearrangement joins TRBV30 to TRBJ2-7; D perhaps matches TRBD2 (5 bases). V was clipped by 3 bases and J by 3 bases, with 18 bases between them. Germline V gene data show CDR1 as GTSNPN and CDR2 as SVGIG (reference sequence). The CDR3 extends over 15 amino acids. The CDR3: CAWSPPGGSVYEQYF. The CDR3 DNA reads as TGTGCCTGGAGCCCCCCAGGTGGGAGTGTCTACGAGCAGTACTTC.

V and J are TRBV7-2 and TRBJ2-7, with 8 positions matching TRBD1. The germline CDR1 and CDR2 sequences are SGHTA and FQGNSA. The V gene end was trimmed by 0 bases and the J gene end by 5 bases; junction bases not matched to a gene: 6. The CDR3 consists of 15 residues. The CDR3 reads CASSLAGQVLNEQYF. CDR3 DNA: TGTGCCAGCAGCTTAGCGGGACAGGTCCTCAACGAGCAGTACTTC. Full variable domain (rest looked up from reference TRBV7-2 and TRBJ2-7): GAGVSQSPSNKVTEKGKDVELRCDPISGHTALYWYRQSLGQGLEFLIYFQGNSAPDKSGLPSDRFSAERTGGSVSTLTIQRTQQEDSAVYLCASSLAGQVLNEQYFGPGTRLTVT.

The chain has TRBV4-1 and TRBJ1-2; 12 positions agree with TRBD1. This CDR3 is 17 amino acids long. CDR1 and CDR2 (germline): MGHRA, YSYEKL. The ends lost 0 bases at V and 7 bases at J; junction bases unmatched: 9. CDR3 loop: CASSQDVMGQGAGGYTF. In DNA, the CDR3 is TGCGCCAGCAGCCAAGACGTTATGGGACAGGGGGCAGGTGGCTACACCTTC.

This clone has just one count. The chain links TRBV30 to TRBJ1-3; D unclear. The V end lost 1 base, the J end lost 4 bases, and 5 bases lay between the germline ends. The CDR3 has 12 residues. Germline V lookup: CDR1 GTSNPN, CDR2 SVGIG (reference sequence). The DNA for the CDR3 is TGTGCCTGGAGTGCCCCGGGAAACACCATATATTTT. This codes for CAWSAPGNTIYF.

The chain joins TRBV5-1 to TRBJ2-1, with a tentative D call TRBD2 (6 bases). The CDR3 runs to 15 residues. Trimming pared 0 bases from V and 3 bases from J, leaving 10 bases between. Looked up from germline, CDR1 is SGHRS and CDR2 is YFSETQ. Here the CDR3 reads CASSLAPGVYNEQFF. The CDR3 DNA reads TGCGCCAGCAGCTTGGCCCCGGGGGTCTACAATGAGCAGTTCTTC. Using reference TRBV5-1 and TRBJ2-1 for the parts outside the CDR3, the full variable domain is KAGVTQTPRYLIKTRGQQVTLSCSPISGHRSVSWYQQTPGQGLQFLFEYFSETQRNKGNFPGRFSGRQFSNSRSEMNVSTLELGDSALYLCASSLAPGVYNEQFFGPGTRLTVL.

This rearrangement joins TRBV7-2 to TRBJ1-5; 8 bases fit TRBD1. With 1 base clipped from V and 3 bases from J, the junction kept 11 bases outside the gene matches. Germline V gives CDR1 SGHTA, CDR2 FQGNSA. There are 18 residues in the CDR3. The CDR3 loop is CASSLDPTGVYYNQPQHF. In DNA, the CDR3 is TGTGCCAGCAGCTTAGACCCGACAGGGGTTTATTACAATCAGCCCCAGCATTTT.

J is TRBJ2-1 and V is TRBV7-8; 15 nucleotides agree with TRBD2. Germline CDR1 is SGHVS and CDR2 is FQNEAQ. V was clipped by 3 bases and J by 7 bases; unmatched bases: 4. This CDR3 comprises 16 residues. In nucleotides, the CDR3 is TGTGCCAGCAGCTTGGTGGGGACTAGCGGGAGGAATGAGCAGTTCTTC. Translation: CASSLVGTSGRNEQFF.

This clone occurred a few times. The chain recombines TRBV5-1 with TRBJ2-5, with TRBD2 identical over 7 bases. The CDR3 sequence is 14 residues long. Trimming at V came to 1 base and at J to 4 bases, leaving 4 bases not matched to a gene. CDR1 is SGHRS and CDR2 is YFSETQ in the germline V gene. Here the CDR3 reads CASSLSSGAETQYF. The CDR3 region has the DNA TGCGCCAGCAGCTTGTCGAGCGGGGCAGAGACCCAGTACTTC.

This chain connects TRBV7-2 to TRBJ1-5; D may be TRBD1 (5 bases). The CDR3 has 17 residues. Deletions cut 0 bases from V and 6 bases from J, with 18 bases between. Germline-derived CDR1 and CDR2 are SGHTA and FQGNSA. The CDR3 DNA follows: TGTGCCAGCAGCTTAGCGCCCAGCAGGGTGGGAGGTCAGCCCCAGCATTTT. This gives the protein CASSLAPSRVGGQPQHF.

Many counts were recorded for this clone. The chain is built from TRBV7-2 and TRBJ2-7, with a possible D match to TRBD2 (5 bases). Germline loops: CDR1 SGHTA, CDR2 FQGNSA. The CDR3 spans 14 residues. Trimming removed 5 bases from V and 8 bases from J, with 19 bases in between. The CDR3 region has the DNA TGTGCCAGCAGCCAACGCAGCGGATGGGATCAGCAGTACTTC. The encoded protein is CASSQRSGWDQQYF.

This clone is a singleton in its sample. V and J are TRBV29-1 and TRBJ2-7; D might be TRBD1 (7 bases). Germline-derived CDR1 and CDR2 are SQVTM and ANQGSEA. The V end was cut by 4 bases, the J end by 4 bases, with 20 bases between. The CDR3 spans 15 residues. CDR3 sequence reads: CSVGAGGISLYEQYF. The CDR3 coding sequence is TGCAGCGTTGGTGCAGGGGGGATTTCGTTGTACGAGCAGTACTTC.

This rearrangement joins TRBV5-6 to TRBJ1-2; D is possibly TRBD1 (5 bases). The V gene's germline CDR1 is SGHDT and CDR2 YYEEEE. The CDR3 sequence is 15 residues long. V was trimmed by 6 bases and J by 2 bases, leaving 17 bases between them. CDR3 sequence reads: CASTAVSKGNYGYTF. In DNA form, the CDR3 reads TGTGCCAGCACCGCCGTCTCCAAGGGGAACTATGGCTACACCTTC.

This clone has just one count. J is TRBJ1-2 and V is TRBV25-1; 8 bases are shared with TRBD1. The germline CDR1 and CDR2 sequences are MGHDK and SYGVNS. The ends lost 2 bases at V and 3 bases at J; junction bases unmatched: 5. The CDR3 runs to 15 residues. The CDR3 region is CASSEMDREDYGYTF. CDR3 coding DNA: TGTGCCAGCAGTGAAATGGACAGGGAGGACTATGGCTACACCTTC.

This clone was picked up one time. The chain links TRBV27 to TRBJ1-1; D call uncertain. V was clipped by 2 bases and J by 2 bases, with 6 bases between them. The length of the CDR3 is 13 residues. Germline lookup yields CDR1 MNHEY and CDR2 SMNVEV (reference sequence). The CDR3 nucleotides are TGTGCCAGCAGTTTAGGGCTAAACACTGAAGCTTTCTTT. This encodes CASSLGLNTEAFF.